The sequence of this T cell receptor beta chain was determined in a study of blood T cell repertoires in COVID-19 (dated by TCRdb to the early 2020s). With regard to the full study: Collaborator samples came from the United States, Italy and Spain and covered acute and convalescent phases of COVID-19. A de-identified subject ID, COVID-19 status, age in years and sex were almost always included in the sample metadata. Where available, HLA class I and class II types were taken from metadata supplied by the sample provider and were not determined by assay-based typing. Samples came from the ongoing ImmuneRACE study (first 160 participants) plus 1,254 subjects from 6 global collaborators. Subjects who had been exposed to COVID-19, were actively infected with it, or had recovered from it provided the deeply sampled blood TCRbeta repertoires that made up the dataset. The material from the prospective study consisted of cDNA or gDNA derived from T cells, B-cell-depleted T cells, or PBMCs. The repertoires were released in a freely available public database intended as a resource for research on the immune response to SARS-CoV-2.

TCRbeta CDR3 regions were amplified from genomic DNA using the immunoSEQ Assay, a bias-controlled multiplex PCR. The original pipeline was this. Within the assay, amplification of reference gene primers was used to estimate how many nucleated cells each sample contained. To quantify the absolute abundance of each unique TCRbeta CDR3 rearrangement, sequence reads were collapsed and filtered. For each sample, productive Simpson clonality was calculated by taking the square root of Simpson's diversity index across productive rearrangements. The immuneACCESS repertoire file appears here via TCRdb, limited to in-frame rearrangements. These files lack a portion of the clones; in checked studies, under half of the deficit traces to unresolved V genes, and the cause of the others is not known. Clone size and the V and J calls come from that table; the DNA yielded D and trimming. Here the sample has 80,000 to 100,000 clones; 81% occur a single time. Roughly 4.4% of the sample is taken by the ten largest.

Broader findings and caveats from the paper: The amount of clinical and demographic metadata varied by source and participant and was provided uncurated.

As to this clone: What antigen it recognizes has not been identified. No base quality information exists; no much larger clone differs at one position.

The V and J ends are trimmed by 0 bases and 16 bases, leaving 13 bases between them. The CDR3, from cysteine to phenylalanine, totals 13 residues. CDR3 DNA is the only sequence kept; it has 39 bases, read in frame from the first base. CDR1 and CDR2, per the germline V gene, are LGHNA and YSLEER. The collaborating institutions used their own protocols to collect whole blood in K2EDTA tubes. For TCRbeta analysis, collaborators shipped samples as frozen whole blood, isolated PBMCs, or DNA extracted from either of those sample types. Sequenced: peripheral blood. The chain is encoded by TRBV4-3 joined to TRBJ1-6; the D segment cannot be called with confidence. The receptor comes from a man aged 55-75 years with acute or convalescent COVID-19. The CDR3 protein: CASSQDLLGLLHF. Here is the DNA: TGCGCCAGCAGCCAAGATCTCCTAGGCCTACTCCACTTT.